This TCR beta chain comes out of a study of blood T cells in healthy people across ages. Overall study findings and caveats: Donor CMV status, an unknown factor, possibly confounded changes in expanded clonotypes.

This CDR3 has 15 amino acids. Trimming cost V 7 bases and J 0 bases; bases outside gene matches: 5. The amount of total RNA extracted per sample was at least 5.5 micrograms. This clonotype was recorded a few times. No antigen is known for it. The second PCR ran roughly 6 to 11 cycles with a sample-barcoded 5' primer and J-beta primers. Every cDNA was tagged by a template-switch adaptor with 12 random nucleotides. TCRdb used MiXCR to reprocess the 5' RACE reads, holding one entry per CDR3 protein. The sample holds 1.5 million to 2 million distinct CDR3 sequences; roughly 43% are singletons and the top ten take about 23%.

The sequence was obtained from a human donor in good health. Input material: blood. V gene TRBV12-3 or TRBV12-4 combines with J gene TRBJ2-3; 9 nucleotides agree with TRBD2. CDR3 loop: CASTTAGGSTDTQYF. In DNA form, the CDR3 reads TGTGCCAGCACCACGGCGGGGGGGAGCACAGATACGCAGTATTTT.